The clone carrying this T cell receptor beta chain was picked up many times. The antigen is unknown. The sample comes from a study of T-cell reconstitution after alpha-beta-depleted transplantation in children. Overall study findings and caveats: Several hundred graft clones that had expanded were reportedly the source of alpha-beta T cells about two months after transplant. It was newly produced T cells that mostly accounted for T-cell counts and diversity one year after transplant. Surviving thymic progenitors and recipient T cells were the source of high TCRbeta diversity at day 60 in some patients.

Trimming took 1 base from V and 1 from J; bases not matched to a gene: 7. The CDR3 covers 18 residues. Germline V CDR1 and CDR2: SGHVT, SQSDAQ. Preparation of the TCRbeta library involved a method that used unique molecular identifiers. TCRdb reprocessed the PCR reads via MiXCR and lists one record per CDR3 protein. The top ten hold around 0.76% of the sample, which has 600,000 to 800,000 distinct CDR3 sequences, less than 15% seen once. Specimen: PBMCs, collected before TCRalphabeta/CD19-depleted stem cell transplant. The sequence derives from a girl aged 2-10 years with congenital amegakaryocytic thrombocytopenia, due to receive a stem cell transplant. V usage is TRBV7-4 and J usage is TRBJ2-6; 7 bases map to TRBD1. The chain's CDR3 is CASSLVYRGRSGANVLTF. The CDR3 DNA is TGTGCCAGCAGCTTAGTGTACAGGGGCCGGTCTGGGGCCAACGTCCTGACTTTC.